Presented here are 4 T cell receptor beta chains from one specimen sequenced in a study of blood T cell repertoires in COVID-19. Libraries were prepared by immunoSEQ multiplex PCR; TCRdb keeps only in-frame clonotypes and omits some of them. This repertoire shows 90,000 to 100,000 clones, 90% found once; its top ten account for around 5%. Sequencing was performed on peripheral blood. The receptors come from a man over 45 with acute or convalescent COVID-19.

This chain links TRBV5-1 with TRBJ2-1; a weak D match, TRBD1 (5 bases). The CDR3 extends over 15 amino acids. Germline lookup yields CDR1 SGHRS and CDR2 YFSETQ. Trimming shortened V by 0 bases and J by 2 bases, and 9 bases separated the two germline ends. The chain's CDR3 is CASSLEGIAYNEQFF. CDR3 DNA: TGCGCCAGCAGCTTGGAGGGGATCGCCTACAATGAGCAGTTCTTC.

DNA for the CDR3: TGTGCCAGCAGTGATAGGACAGGAGGCTACGAGCAGTACTTC. Residues: CASSDRTGGYEQYF. The chain links TRBV25-1 to TRBJ2-7, with 7 bases lining up with TRBD1. Germline CDR1 is MGHDK and CDR2 is SYGVNS. The CDR3 is made up of 14 amino acids. Trimming took 3 bases from V and 3 from J; bases not matched to a gene: 5.

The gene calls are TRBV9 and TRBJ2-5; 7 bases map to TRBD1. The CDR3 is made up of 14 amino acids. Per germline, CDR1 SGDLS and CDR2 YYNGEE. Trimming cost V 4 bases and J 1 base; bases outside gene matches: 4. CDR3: CASSSQGTQETQYF. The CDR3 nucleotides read TGTGCCAGCAGCTCACAGGGGACCCAAGAGACCCAGTACTTC. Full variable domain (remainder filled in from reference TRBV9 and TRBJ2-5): DSGVTQTPKHLITATGQRVTLRCSPRSGDLSVYWYQQSLDQGLQFLIQYYNGEERAKGNILERFSAQQFPDLHSELNLSSLELGDSALYFCASSSQGTQETQYFGPGTRLLVL.

CDR3 coding DNA: TGTGCCAGCAGTTTACAGACAGGCCCTAATTCACCCCTCCACTTT. Translating gives CASSLQTGPNSPLHF. This rearrangement joins TRBV6-5 to TRBJ1-6; possibly TRBD1 for D (6 bases). Germline CDR1 is MNHEY and CDR2 is SVGAGI. Trimming removed 4 bases from V and 6 bases from J, with 13 bases in between. CDR3 size: 15 residues.